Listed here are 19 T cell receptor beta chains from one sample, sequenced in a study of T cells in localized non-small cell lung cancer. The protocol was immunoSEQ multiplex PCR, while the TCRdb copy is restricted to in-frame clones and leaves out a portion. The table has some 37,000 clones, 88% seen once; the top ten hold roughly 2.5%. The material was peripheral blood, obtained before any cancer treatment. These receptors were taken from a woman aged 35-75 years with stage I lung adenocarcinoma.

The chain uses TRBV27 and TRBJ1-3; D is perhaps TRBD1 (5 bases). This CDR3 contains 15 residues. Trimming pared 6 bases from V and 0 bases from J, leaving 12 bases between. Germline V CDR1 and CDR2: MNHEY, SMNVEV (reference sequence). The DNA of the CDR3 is TGTGCCAGCAGACAGGACAACTACTCTGGAAACACCATATATTTT. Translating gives CASRQDNYSGNTIYF.

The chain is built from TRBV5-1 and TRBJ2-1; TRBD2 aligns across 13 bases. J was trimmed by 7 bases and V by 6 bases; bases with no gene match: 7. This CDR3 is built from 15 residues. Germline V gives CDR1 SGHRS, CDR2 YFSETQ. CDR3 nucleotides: TGCGCCAGCAACCTCGGGACTAGCGGGACGAATGAGCAGTTCTTC. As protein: CASNLGTSGTNEQFF.

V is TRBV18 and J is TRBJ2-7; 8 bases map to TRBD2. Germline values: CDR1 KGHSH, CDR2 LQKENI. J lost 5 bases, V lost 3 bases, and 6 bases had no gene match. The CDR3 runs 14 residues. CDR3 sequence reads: CASSPAGGEDEQYF. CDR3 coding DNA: TGTGCCAGCTCACCCGCCGGGGGGGAAGACGAGCAGTACTTC. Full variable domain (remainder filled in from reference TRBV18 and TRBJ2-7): NAGVMQNPRHLVRRRGQEARLRCSPMKGHSHVYWYRQLPEEGLKFMVYLQKENIIDESGMPKERFSAEFPKEGPSILRIQQVVRGDSAAYFCASSPAGGEDEQYFGPGTRLTVT.

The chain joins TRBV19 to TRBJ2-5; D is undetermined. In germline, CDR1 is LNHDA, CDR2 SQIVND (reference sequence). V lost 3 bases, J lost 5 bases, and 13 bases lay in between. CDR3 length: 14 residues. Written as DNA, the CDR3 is TGTGCCAGTAGTATTCGGCTAGTGGGCGAGACCCAGTACTTC. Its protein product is CASSIRLVGETQYF.

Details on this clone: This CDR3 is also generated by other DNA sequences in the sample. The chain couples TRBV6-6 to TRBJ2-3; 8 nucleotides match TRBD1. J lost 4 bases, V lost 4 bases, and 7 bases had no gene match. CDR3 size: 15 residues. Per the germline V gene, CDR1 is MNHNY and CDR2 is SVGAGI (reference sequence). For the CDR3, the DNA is TGTGCCAGCAGTTCCCGACAGGGGAGCGCAGATACGCAGTATTTT. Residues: CASSSRQGSADTQYF.

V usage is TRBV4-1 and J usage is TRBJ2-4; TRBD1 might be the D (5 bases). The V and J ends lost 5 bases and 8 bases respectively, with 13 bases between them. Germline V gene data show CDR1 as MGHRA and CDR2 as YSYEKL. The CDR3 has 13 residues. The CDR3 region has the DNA TGCGCCAGCAGCAGGCAGGGCATGGACATTCAGTACTTC. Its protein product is CASSRQGMDIQYF.

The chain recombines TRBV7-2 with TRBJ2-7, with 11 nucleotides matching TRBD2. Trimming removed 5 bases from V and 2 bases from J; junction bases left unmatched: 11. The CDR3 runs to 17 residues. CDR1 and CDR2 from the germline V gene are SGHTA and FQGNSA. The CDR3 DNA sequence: TGTGCCAGCAGCCGGACTAGCGGGCCCGTAGACCCCTACGAGCAGTACTTC. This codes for CASSRTSGPVDPYEQYF.

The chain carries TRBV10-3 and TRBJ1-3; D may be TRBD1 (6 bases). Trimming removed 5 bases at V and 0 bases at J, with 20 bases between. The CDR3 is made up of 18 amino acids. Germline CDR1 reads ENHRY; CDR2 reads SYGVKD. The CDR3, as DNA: TGTGCCATCAGTTCCCAGCTGGGGGGGCTCGTCTCTGGAAACACCATATATTTT. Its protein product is CAISSQLGGLVSGNTIYF.

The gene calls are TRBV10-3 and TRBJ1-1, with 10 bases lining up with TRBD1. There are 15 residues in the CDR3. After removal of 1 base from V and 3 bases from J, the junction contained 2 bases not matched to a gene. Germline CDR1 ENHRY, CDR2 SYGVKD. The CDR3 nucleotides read TGTGCCATCAGTGAGTACGGGACAGGGGACACTGAAGCTTTCTTT. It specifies CAISEYGTGDTEAFF.

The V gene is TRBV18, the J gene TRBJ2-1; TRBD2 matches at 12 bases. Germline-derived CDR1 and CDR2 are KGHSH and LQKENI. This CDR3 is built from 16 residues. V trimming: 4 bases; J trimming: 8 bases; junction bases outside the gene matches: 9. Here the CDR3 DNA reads TGTGCCAGCTCACGAGCGGGGACTAGCGGGCGCGATGAGCAGTTCTTC. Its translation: CASSRAGTSGRDEQFF.

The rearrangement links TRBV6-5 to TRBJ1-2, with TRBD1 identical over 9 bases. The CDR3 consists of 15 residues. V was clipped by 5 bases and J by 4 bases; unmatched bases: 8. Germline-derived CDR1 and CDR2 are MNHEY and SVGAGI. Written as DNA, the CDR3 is TGTGCCAGCAGTACCGGGACAGGGAACTCCTATGGCTACACCTTC. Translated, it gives CASSTGTGNSYGYTF.

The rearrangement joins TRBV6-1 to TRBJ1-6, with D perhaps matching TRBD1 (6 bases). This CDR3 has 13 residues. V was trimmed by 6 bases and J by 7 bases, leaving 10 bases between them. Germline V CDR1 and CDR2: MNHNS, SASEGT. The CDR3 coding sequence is TGTGCCAGCAGACAGGGCCTCAATTCACCCCTCCACTTT. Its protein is CASRQGLNSPLHF.

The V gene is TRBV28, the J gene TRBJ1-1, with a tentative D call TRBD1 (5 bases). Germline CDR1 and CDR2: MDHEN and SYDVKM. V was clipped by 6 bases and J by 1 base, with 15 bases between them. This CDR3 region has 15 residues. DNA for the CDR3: TGTGCCAGCAGCCCCGGAGGGGAGCAGAACACTGAAGCTTTCTTT. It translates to CASSPGGEQNTEAFF. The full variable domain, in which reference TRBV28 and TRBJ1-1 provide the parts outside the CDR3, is DVKVTQSSRYLVKRTGEKVFLECVQDMDHENMFWYRQDPGLGLRLIYFSYDVKMKEKGDIPEGYSVSREKKERFSLILESASTNQTSMYLCASSPGGEQNTEAFFGQGTRLTVV.

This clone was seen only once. CDR3 bases: TGTGCCAGCAGTGGTCTAACCGTACTAAGCGCCTCTGGGGCCAACGTCCTGACTTTC. Its translation: CASSGLTVLSASGANVLTF. The rearrangement links TRBV2 to TRBJ2-6; D not certain. The ends were cut back, 4 bases at V and 0 bases at J, with 19 bases in the middle. Germline V CDR1 and CDR2: SNHLY, FYNNEI. The CDR3 consists of 19 residues.

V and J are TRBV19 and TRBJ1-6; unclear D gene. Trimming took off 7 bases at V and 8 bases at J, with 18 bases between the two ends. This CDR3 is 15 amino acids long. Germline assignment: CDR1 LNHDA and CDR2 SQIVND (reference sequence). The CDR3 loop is CASTKRWEADSPLHF. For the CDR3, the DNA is TGTGCCAGTACAAAACGCTGGGAGGCTGATTCACCCCTCCACTTT.

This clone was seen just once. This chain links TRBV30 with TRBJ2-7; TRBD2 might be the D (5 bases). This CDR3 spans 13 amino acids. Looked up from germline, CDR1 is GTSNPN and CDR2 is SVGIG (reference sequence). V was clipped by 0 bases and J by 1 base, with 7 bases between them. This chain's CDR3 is CAWSVSGSYEQYF. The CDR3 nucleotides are TGTGCCTGGAGTGTATCGGGGTCCTACGAGCAGTACTTC.

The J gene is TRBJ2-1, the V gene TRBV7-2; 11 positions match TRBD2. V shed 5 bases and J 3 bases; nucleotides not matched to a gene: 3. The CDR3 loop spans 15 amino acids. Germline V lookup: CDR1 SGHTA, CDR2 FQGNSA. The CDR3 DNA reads TGTGCCAGCAGCCTGACTAGCGGGGTCTACAATGAGCAGTTCTTC. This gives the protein CASSLTSGVYNEQFF. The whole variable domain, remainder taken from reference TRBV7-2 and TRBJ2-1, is GAGVSQSPSNKVTEKGKDVELRCDPISGHTALYWYRQSLGQGLEFLIYFQGNSAPDKSGLPSDRFSAERTGGSVSTLTIQRTQQEDSAVYLCASSLTSGVYNEQFFGPGTRLTVL.

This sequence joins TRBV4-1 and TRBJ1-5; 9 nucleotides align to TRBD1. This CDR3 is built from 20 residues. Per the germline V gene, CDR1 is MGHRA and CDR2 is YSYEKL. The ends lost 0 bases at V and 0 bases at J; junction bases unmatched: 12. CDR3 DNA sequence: TGCGCCAGCAGCCAAGAGATTATTCCGGGACAGGGATCTAGCAATCAGCCCCAGCATTTT. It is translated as CASSQEIIPGQGSSNQPQHF.

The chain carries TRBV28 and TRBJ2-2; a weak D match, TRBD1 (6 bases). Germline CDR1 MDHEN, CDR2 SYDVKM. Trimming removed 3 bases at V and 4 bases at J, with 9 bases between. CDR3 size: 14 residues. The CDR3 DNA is TGTGCCAGCAGTTTGGGGACAACCACCGGGGAGCTGTTTTTT. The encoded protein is CASSLGTTTGELFF.